These T cell receptor beta chains were read from a single sample in a study of T cell changes during pregnancy in multiple sclerosis. Profiling relied on immunoSEQ multiplex PCR, and the TCRdb table lists in-frame clones only, not all of them. The sample holds roughly 40,000 clones, 92% seen once. Specimen: CD8+ T cells from peripheral blood mononuclear cells, collected in the first trimester of pregnancy. These TCRs come from a female donor with multiple sclerosis, enrolled in a pregnancy study. Each CDR3 is given with its conserved first and last residue. The D gene is left open where the match is weak. A row's size may be missing; if present it is once, few, many or a size class.

J gene	D gene	clone size	V gene	CDR3 protein	CDR3 DNA
TRBJ2-1	TRBD2	-	TRBV19	CASKLAGAYNEQFF	TGTGCCAGCAAGCTAGCGGGGGCCTACAATGAGCAGTTCTTC
TRBJ2-7	-	once	TRBV5-6	CASSLAGSLYEQYF	TGTGCCAGCAGCTTGGCGGGATCCCTCTACGAGCAGTACTTC
TRBJ2-7	-	-	TRBV10-3	CAISEGAPGWEQYF	TGTGCCATCAGTGAGGGGGCTCCGGGTTGGGAGCAGTACTTC
TRBJ2-1	-	-	TRBV9	CASSPEGGSYNEQFF	TGTGCCAGCAGCCCCGAGGGGGGGAGCTACAATGAGCAGTTCTTC
TRBJ2-7	-	-	TRBV7-8	CASTRTDSGRGEQYF	TGTGCCAGCACCCGTACCGACTCAGGACGGGGCGAGCAGTACTTC
TRBJ1-2	-	-	TRBV7-9	CASSLDSYGYTF	TGTGCCAGCAGCCTTGACAGCTATGGCTACACCTTC
TRBJ2-2	-	-	TRBV5-6	CASSFRRPLNTGELFF	TGTGCCAGCAGCTTCAGGAGGCCGCTGAACACCGGGGAGCTGTTTTTT
TRBJ2-5	-	-	TRBV5-6	CASSRRGFSETQYF	TGTGCCAGCAGCCGTAGGGGGTTTAGCGAGACCCAGTACTTC
TRBJ2-1	TRBD2	-	TRBV27	CASSSGDRRNEQFF	TGTGCCAGCAGTAGCGGGGATCGGAGGAATGAGCAGTTCTTC
TRBJ2-1	-	-	TRBV9	CASSVAVRGSYNEQFF	TGTGCCAGCAGCGTAGCCGTGCGGGGCTCCTACAATGAGCAGTTCTTC
TRBJ1-6	-	-	TRBV27	CASSFLTGGAPNSPLHF	TGTGCCAGCAGTTTTCTCACTGGCGGGGCCCCTAATTCACCCCTCCACTTT